Sequencing of this T cell receptor (beta chain) was carried out in a study of spatial heterogeneity in lung cancer. The sample's time point: sample taken at primary tumor resection. TCRdb re-called the 5' RACE reads with MiXCR, one entry per CDR3 protein. The table shows more than 1,500 distinct CDR3 sequences, with under 8% occurring only once. This clonotype qualifies as medium-sized. The origin of this receptor is a male donor with early-stage non-small cell lung cancer. This material consisted of normal lung tissue next to the tumor, taken at surgery.

The CDR3 coding sequence is TGTGCCAGCAGTTTAGCGGGAGCCAACACTGAAGCTTTCTTT. It specifies CASSLAGANTEAFF. This chain links TRBV28 with TRBJ1-1, with no clear D. This CDR3 is built from 14 residues. Deletions cut 2 bases from V and 2 bases from J, with 9 bases between. The germline V gene has CDR1 MDHEN and CDR2 SYDVKM.